Listed below are T cell receptor beta chains from one sample, sequenced in a study of blood T cells in healthy people across ages. TCRdb independently ran MiXCR on the 5' RACE reads; one entry per CDR3 protein. The data hold some 1,800,000 distinct CDR3 sequences, with 39% observed a single time. Sequenced: blood. These receptors were taken from a human donor in good health. The CDR3 runs from the conserved cysteine through the conserved F or W. Each record gives: J gene, V gene, D gene, clone size, CDR3 DNA, CDR3 protein. D genes are given only for firm matches. Expanded clones get a size class; other rows say once, few or many, or leave the size out.

J gene: TRBJ2-7; V gene: TRBV5-6; D gene: -; clone size: -; CDR3 DNA: TGTGCCAGCAGCCCACTGACTGACAGAGTCGCGTACGAGCAGTACTTC; CDR3 protein: CASSPLTDRVAYEQYF
J gene: TRBJ1-2; V gene: TRBV29-1; D gene: TRBD1; clone size: few; CDR3 DNA: TGCAGCGTCTCCGGGACAGCCACACACTTTGGCTACACCTTC; CDR3 protein: CSVSGTATHFGYTF
J gene: TRBJ2-1; V gene: TRBV19; D gene: -; clone size: -; CDR3 DNA: TGTGCCAGTAGTATTACAGAAAGTGAGCAGTTCTTC; CDR3 protein: CASSITESEQFF
J gene: TRBJ1-1; V gene: TRBV7-9; D gene: -; clone size: -; CDR3 DNA: TGTGCCAGCAGCTTTTACGGGGCCGGGTCTCTTAACACTGAAGCTTTCTTT; CDR3 protein: CASSFYGAGSLNTEAFF
J gene: TRBJ2-4; V gene: TRBV29-1; D gene: TRBD2; clone size: -; CDR3 DNA: TGCAGCGTTGTCACTAGCGAGGGCAAAAACATTCAGTACTTC; CDR3 protein: CSVVTSEGKNIQYF
J gene: TRBJ1-2; V gene: TRBV7-2; D gene: -; clone size: -; CDR3 DNA: TGTGCCAGCAGCTTAGGGGCGAAGGTGGACTATGGCTACACCTTC; CDR3 protein: CASSLGAKVDYGYTF
J gene: TRBJ1-4; V gene: TRBV7-3; D gene: -; clone size: -; CDR3 DNA: TGTGCCAGCAGCGCCGGGACCAATAATGAAAAACTGTTTTTT; CDR3 protein: CASSAGTNNEKLFF
J gene: TRBJ2-4; V gene: TRBV20-1; D gene: -; clone size: many; CDR3 DNA: TGCAGTGCTTCTGATCTATTTCTAGCCAAAAACATTCAGTACTTC; CDR3 protein: CSASDLFLAKNIQYF
J gene: TRBJ2-1; V gene: TRBV15; D gene: TRBD1; clone size: -; CDR3 DNA: TGTGCCACCAGCAGGATGAGGGGGCGTCAGGACAATGAGCAGTTCTTC; CDR3 protein: CATSRMRGRQDNEQFF
J gene: TRBJ2-1; V gene: TRBV5-1; D gene: -; clone size: once; CDR3 DNA: TGCGCCAGCAGCTCGTCGGGCGGATCCGCCTCCTACAATGAGCAGTTCTTC; CDR3 protein: CASSSSGGSASYNEQFF
J gene: TRBJ2-3; V gene: TRBV20-1; D gene: -; clone size: few; CDR3 DNA: TGCAGTGCTAGGGTTGCAGGGCGTACAGATACGCAGTATTTT; CDR3 protein: CSARVAGRTDTQYF
J gene: TRBJ1-2; V gene: TRBV6-5; D gene: -; clone size: few; CDR3 DNA: TGTGCCACTTGGACGGATGATGGCTACACCTTC; CDR3 protein: CATWTDDGYTF
J gene: TRBJ2-6; V gene: TRBV15; D gene: TRBD1; clone size: many; CDR3 DNA: TGTGCCACCAGCAGAAAAGGGACAGGGGGTTTGACTGGGGCCAACGTCCTGACTTTC; CDR3 protein: CATSRKGTGGLTGANVLTF
J gene: TRBJ2-7; V gene: TRBV28; D gene: -; clone size: -; CDR3 DNA: TGTGCCAGCAGTCTCCTTCCGGGACGGTGGAGCTACGAGCAGTACTTC; CDR3 protein: CASSLLPGRWSYEQYF
J gene: TRBJ2-7; V gene: TRBV29-1; D gene: -; clone size: -; CDR3 DNA: TGCAGCGCCCTGGATCCTCCCTACGAGCAGTACTTC; CDR3 protein: CSALDPPYEQYF
J gene: TRBJ1-2; V gene: TRBV4-3; D gene: -; clone size: few; CDR3 DNA: TGCGCCAGCAGCCAAGAAGTTTGGAGTGGCTACACCTTC; CDR3 protein: CASSQEVWSGYTF
J gene: TRBJ2-5; V gene: TRBV7-2; D gene: -; clone size: -; CDR3 DNA: TGTGCCAGCAGGCCGGGGCGGACACAAGAGACCCAGTACTTC; CDR3 protein: CASRPGRTQETQYF
J gene: TRBJ2-5; V gene: TRBV12-3/TRBV12-4; D gene: TRBD1; clone size: -; CDR3 DNA: TGTGCCAGCACCCAGGGGGACAGGGGGCGTCAAGAGACCCAGTACTTC; CDR3 protein: CASTQGDRGRQETQYF
J gene: TRBJ1-1; V gene: TRBV7-2; D gene: -; clone size: -; CDR3 DNA: TGTGCCAGCAACTTTAGACAGGCATACACTGAAGCTTTCTTT; CDR3 protein: CASNFRQAYTEAFF
J gene: TRBJ1-2; V gene: TRBV11-1; D gene: -; clone size: -; CDR3 DNA: TGTGCCAGCAGCAAACAGGCGCCTAACTATGGCTACATCTTC; CDR3 protein: CASSKQAPNYGYIF
J gene: TRBJ1-4; V gene: TRBV7-2; D gene: TRBD1; clone size: few; CDR3 DNA: TGTGCCAGCAGCCGATCTACAGGGGAGACTAATGAAAAACTGTTTTTT; CDR3 protein: CASSRSTGETNEKLFF
J gene: TRBJ2-3; V gene: TRBV24-1; D gene: TRBD2; clone size: -; CDR3 DNA: TGTGCCACCAGTGGGGAGGCGGGGGTGTTTGATACACAGTATTTT; CDR3 protein: CATSGEAGVFDTQYF
J gene: TRBJ2-2; V gene: TRBV7-2; D gene: -; clone size: few; CDR3 DNA: TGTGCCAGCAGCCAATGGGGCGGATCAAACACCGGGGAGCTGTTTTTT; CDR3 protein: CASSQWGGSNTGELFF
J gene: TRBJ1-5; V gene: TRBV6-1; D gene: -; clone size: -; CDR3 DNA: TGTGCCAGCAGTGGTCTTCCTACTTATAGCAATCAGCCCCAGCATTTT; CDR3 protein: CASSGLPTYSNQPQHF
J gene: TRBJ2-7; V gene: TRBV7-6; D gene: -; clone size: few; CDR3 DNA: TGTGCCAGCAGCTCGAAGTTCTCCTACGAGCAGTACTTC; CDR3 protein: CASSSKFSYEQYF
J gene: TRBJ2-7; V gene: TRBV7-2; D gene: -; clone size: -; CDR3 DNA: TGTGCCAGCAGCCCCGACTATAGCTCCGAGCAGTACTTC; CDR3 protein: CASSPDYSSEQYF
J gene: TRBJ1-1; V gene: TRBV6-2/TRBV6-3; D gene: -; clone size: -; CDR3 DNA: TGTGCCAGCAGCCAGACAGCTTACCAAGTCAAGAACACTGAAGCTTTCTTT; CDR3 protein: CASSQTAYQVKNTEAFF
J gene: TRBJ1-5; V gene: TRBV20-1; D gene: -; clone size: -; CDR3 DNA: TGCAGTGCTAGAGATTGGGATCAGCCCCAGCATTTT; CDR3 protein: CSARDWDQPQHF
J gene: TRBJ2-1; V gene: TRBV20-1; D gene: -; clone size: -; CDR3 DNA: TGCAGTGCTAGCAGGGGTGAATATGAGCAGTTCTTT; CDR3 protein: CSASRGEYEQFF
J gene: TRBJ2-5; V gene: TRBV5-5; D gene: -; clone size: many; CDR3 DNA: TGTGCCAGCAGCTTCTCGGGGGCTATGGAAGAGACCCAGTACTTC; CDR3 protein: CASSFSGAMEETQYF
J gene: TRBJ2-7; V gene: TRBV11-3; D gene: -; clone size: -; CDR3 DNA: TGTGCCAGCAGCTTTGTAGGGAAGGTGACCTACGAGCAGTACTTC; CDR3 protein: CASSFVGKVTYEQYF
J gene: TRBJ2-1; V gene: TRBV10-3; D gene: -; clone size: -; CDR3 DNA: TGTGCCATCAGTGGCGGGGACGCCTACAATGAGCAGTTCTTC; CDR3 protein: CAISGGDAYNEQFF
J gene: TRBJ2-4; V gene: TRBV7-9; D gene: -; clone size: few; CDR3 DNA: TGTGCCAGCAGCTTAGAAGGACCTACGCGGGCCAAAAACATTCAGTACTTC; CDR3 protein: CASSLEGPTRAKNIQYF
J gene: TRBJ1-6; V gene: TRBV4-3; D gene: TRBD1; clone size: -; CDR3 DNA: TGCGCCAGCGGGTCTCAAAGACAGGGTCCTTCACCCCTCCACTTT; CDR3 protein: CASGSQRQGPSPLHF
J gene: TRBJ2-7; V gene: TRBV5-1; D gene: -; clone size: few; CDR3 DNA: TGCGCCAGCAGCCCTACCCGGGTGGACTACGAGCAGTACTTC; CDR3 protein: CASSPTRVDYEQYF
J gene: TRBJ2-1; V gene: TRBV28; D gene: -; clone size: few; CDR3 DNA: TGTGCCAGCAGCGACAGTTGGACCGGGGGTCCCTACAATGAGCAGTTCTTC; CDR3 protein: CASSDSWTGGPYNEQFF
J gene: TRBJ2-7; V gene: TRBV13; D gene: TRBD1; clone size: -; CDR3 DNA: TGTGCCAGCAGTTTCGCTCCGGGACAGGGACTAAACGAGCAGTACTTC; CDR3 protein: CASSFAPGQGLNEQYF
J gene: TRBJ2-7; V gene: TRBV20-1; D gene: -; clone size: few; CDR3 DNA: TGCAGTGCTCCCACGGGGTATGGGGGTTTCGGCGAGCAGTACTTC; CDR3 protein: CSAPTGYGGFGEQYF
J gene: TRBJ1-2; V gene: TRBV6-1; D gene: TRBD1; clone size: few; CDR3 DNA: TGTGCCACGAGACAGGGGAACTATGGCTACACCTTC; CDR3 protein: CATRQGNYGYTF
J gene: TRBJ1-2; V gene: TRBV12-3/TRBV12-4; D gene: -; clone size: -; CDR3 DNA: TGTGCCAGCAGTGCGAGGGACATGGGTAACTATGGCTACACCTTC; CDR3 protein: CASSARDMGNYGYTF
J gene: TRBJ2-5; V gene: TRBV10-3; D gene: -; clone size: once; CDR3 DNA: TGTGCCATCAGTGAGGGACTCCCCACTCAAGAGACCCAGTACTTC; CDR3 protein: CAISEGLPTQETQYF
J gene: TRBJ1-1; V gene: TRBV6-1; D gene: TRBD1; clone size: -; CDR3 DNA: TGTGCCAGCAGTTTTCGACAGGGATTTGACACTGAAGCTTTCTTT; CDR3 protein: CASSFRQGFDTEAFF
J gene: TRBJ2-3; V gene: TRBV10-3; D gene: -; clone size: -; CDR3 DNA: TGTGCCATCAGTGAGTCCGGTCAGGGGAACACAGATACGCAGTATTTT; CDR3 protein: CAISESGQGNTDTQYF
J gene: TRBJ1-2; V gene: TRBV15; D gene: -; clone size: -; CDR3 DNA: TGTGCCACCAGCCTAGGAAGGTTCTATGGCTACACCTTC; CDR3 protein: CATSLGRFYGYTF
J gene: TRBJ2-5; V gene: TRBV6-6; D gene: -; clone size: few; CDR3 DNA: TGTGCCAGCCTCGGGCTTCAAGAGACCCAGTACTTC; CDR3 protein: CASLGLQETQYF
J gene: TRBJ2-6; V gene: TRBV5-1; D gene: -; clone size: -; CDR3 DNA: TGCGCCGGCAGCTTGAGGTTCCAATCTGGGGCCAACGTCCTGACTTTC; CDR3 protein: CAGSLRFQSGANVLTF
J gene: TRBJ2-7; V gene: TRBV12-3/TRBV12-4; D gene: TRBD2; clone size: -; CDR3 DNA: TGTGCCAGCAGTCTAGCGGGGGGGATCCACGAGCAGTACTTC; CDR3 protein: CASSLAGGIHEQYF
J gene: TRBJ2-3; V gene: TRBV10-3; D gene: TRBD2; clone size: -; CDR3 DNA: TGTGCCATCAGTGAGTTTGGCGGGACTAGAGATTCCACAGATACGCAGTATTTT; CDR3 protein: CAISEFGGTRDSTDTQYF
J gene: TRBJ1-1; V gene: TRBV12-3/TRBV12-4; D gene: -; clone size: few; CDR3 DNA: TGTGCCAGCAGTTTAGTATCGGTGGGCACTGAAGCTTTCTTT; CDR3 protein: CASSLVSVGTEAFF
J gene: TRBJ2-1; V gene: TRBV27; D gene: TRBD1; clone size: -; CDR3 DNA: TGTGTCAGCAGTTTTCTACAGGGGATCGACAATGAGCAGTTCTTC; CDR3 protein: CVSSFLQGIDNEQFF
J gene: TRBJ2-5; V gene: TRBV9; D gene: -; clone size: once; CDR3 DNA: TGTGTCAGCAGCGTAGCCTTTGGAGAGACCCAGTACTTC; CDR3 protein: CVSSVAFGETQYF
J gene: TRBJ1-2; V gene: TRBV11-2; D gene: -; clone size: -; CDR3 DNA: TGTGCCAGCAGCTCGGACCCTGAGGGCGATTCGGGCTACACCTTC; CDR3 protein: CASSSDPEGDSGYTF
J gene: TRBJ1-1; V gene: TRBV29-1; D gene: TRBD1; clone size: -; CDR3 DNA: TGCAGCGGTCTAGGGACAGGGGGCGCGGCTGAAGCTTTCTTT; CDR3 protein: CSGLGTGGAAEAFF
J gene: TRBJ1-6; V gene: TRBV10-3; D gene: TRBD1; clone size: -; CDR3 DNA: TGTGCCATCAGTGAGTCGGGACAGACCTATAATTCACTCCTCCACTTT; CDR3 protein: CAISESGQTYNSLLHF
J gene: TRBJ1-2; V gene: TRBV7-9; D gene: TRBD1; clone size: -; CDR3 DNA: TGTGCCGGCAGCTCCGGGACAGGGTTTAACTATGGCTACACCTTC; CDR3 protein: CAGSSGTGFNYGYTF
J gene: TRBJ2-4; V gene: TRBV3-1; D gene: TRBD1; clone size: few; CDR3 DNA: TGTGCCAGCAGCCAAGCCCCGGGACAGTACAAGATGTCCCAGTACTTC; CDR3 protein: CASSQAPGQYKMSQYF
J gene: TRBJ2-7; V gene: TRBV12-3/TRBV12-4; D gene: -; clone size: -; CDR3 DNA: TGTGCCAGCAGTACCTCAGGGTTTGAGCAGTACTTC; CDR3 protein: CASSTSGFEQYF
J gene: TRBJ2-5; V gene: TRBV7-2; D gene: TRBD2; clone size: -; CDR3 DNA: TGTGCCAGCAGCCTAGGGACTAGCGGGGGGGCTCGGGAGACCCAGTACTTC; CDR3 protein: CASSLGTSGGARETQYF
J gene: TRBJ2-1; V gene: TRBV5-6; D gene: -; clone size: -; CDR3 DNA: TGTGCCAGCAGCTTCCTCTCGGGGGCATGGTACAATGAGCAGTTCTTC; CDR3 protein: CASSFLSGAWYNEQFF
J gene: TRBJ2-1; V gene: TRBV29-1; D gene: -; clone size: -; CDR3 DNA: TGCAGCGTTGCGCTGATTAGCTCCTACAATGAGCAGTTCTTC; CDR3 protein: CSVALISSYNEQFF